The source of this T cell receptor beta chain is a study of control samples from healthy donors and cancer patients. Measured with immunoSEQ multiplex PCR; TCRdb has only the in-frame clones, and not every one. Among around 140,000 clones, 90% to 95% were seen once, and the ten largest hold about 5.8%. Germline CDR1 reads PRHDT; CDR2 reads FYEKMQ (reference sequence). V was cut by 4 bases and J by 2 bases, with 9 bases left in between. There are 15 residues in the CDR3. The source material was blood. The chain links TRBV13 to TRBJ2-6; the D gene is possibly TRBD2 (6 bases). This clonotype originated in a man between 18 and 35 years old in good health. In nucleotides, the CDR3 is TGTGCCAGCAGCTCCGGGGGTGCTGGGGCCAACGTCCTGACTTTC. It encodes CASSSGGAGANVLTF.